This TCR beta chain was obtained from a study of T cells expressing NK-cell markers. Germline V gives CDR1 MNHEY, CDR2 SVGAGI. The CDR3 is 12 amino acids. As concerns this clonotype: The antigen remains undetermined.

The study, taken as a whole, reports: Whether expanded NKG2C+ T cell clones were HCMV-specific remained unclear.

UMIs accompanied the 5'RACE template switching by which TCR beta cDNA was made. TCRdb reprocessed the 5' RACE reads and stores each CDR3 protein as one record, lacking DNA. Here the sample table reports about 260,000 distinct CDR3 sequences. The origin of this receptor is a man younger than 30 in good health. This chain connects TRBV6-5 to TRBJ2-1; absent DNA, TCRdb's TRBD1 call cannot be checked. The sequencing input was blood T cells: a sorted CD56 or NKG2C T cell subset, CD4+ or CD8+ T cells, or bulk PBMC T cells (not recorded which). CDR3 sequence: CASSYKRGEQFF.